This TCR beta chain is from a study of T cell changes during pregnancy in multiple sclerosis (dated by TCRdb to 2018 to 2020). Regarding the study in general: In women with multiple sclerosis, the researchers looked at how the T cell repertoire shifted as pregnancy progressed.

A word on this clone: Its cognate antigen has yet to be identified. Nothing much larger sits one base from this clone, and base qualities are not available.

The method behind the library was the immunoSEQ multiplex PCR assay. Drawn from immuneACCESS, this table holds only the in-frame rearrangements with V and J called that TCRdb kept. Clones are partly lost; checked studies trace under half to an unresolved V gene and leave the rest unexplained. Recorded for this sample are about 20,000 clones; about 88% of them occurred a single time. Around 7% of the sample is taken by the ten largest. After removal of 5 bases from V and 4 bases from J, the junction retains 8 bases not matched to a gene. The CDR3 runs 15 amino acids, cysteine and phenylalanine included. The only DNA kept is the CDR3, 45 bases in frame from the first base. CDR1 is given as LNHNV and CDR2 as YYDKDF, both from the germline V gene (reference sequence).

The sequence links TRBV15 to TRBJ1-2; 9 of the junction bases match TRBD1. This clonotype was sampled from a female donor in good health, enrolled as a control in a pregnancy study. Source: CD8+ T cells from peripheral blood mononuclear cells, taken in the third trimester of pregnancy. The encoded CDR3 is CATSPYRGRFYGYTF. Here is the DNA: TGTGCCACCAGCCCTTACAGGGGGCGATTCTATGGCTACACCTTC.